The 26 T cell receptor beta chains below come from one sample, sequenced in a study of T cells in Graves' hyperthyroidism and ophthalmopathy. TCR beta CDR3 regions were amplified from RNA. The HTBI primer set served for first-round RT-PCR of the TCR CDR3. TCRdb used MiXCR to reprocess the multiplex PCR reads, holding one entry per CDR3 protein. The table records approximately 100,000 distinct CDR3 sequences, about 37% of them present only once. Sequenced material: peripheral blood or thyroid tissue (not recorded which). Every receptor here comes from a woman in her 30s with Graves' hyperthyroidism.

This clonotype was recorded many times. The V and J genes are TRBV5-1 and TRBJ1-2, with D perhaps matching TRBD1 (6 bases). Germline-derived CDR1 and CDR2 are SGHRS and YFSETQ. The CDR3 has 15 residues. V was clipped by 3 bases and J by 2 bases, with 14 bases between them. The CDR3 loop reads CASSSPTGSNYGYTF. DNA for the CDR3: TGCGCCAGCAGCTCCCCGACAGGATCGAACTATGGCTACACCTTC.

This clonotype was counted ten times or more. This chain joins TRBV9 and TRBJ1-4; D is perhaps TRBD1 (6 bases). V was cut by 3 bases and J by 8 bases, with 17 bases left in between. Germline V CDR1 and CDR2: SGDLS, YYNGEE. The CDR3 consists of 15 residues. The CDR3 region is CASSEGVGGGEKLFF. DNA of the CDR3: TGTGCCAGCAGCGAGGGGGTGGGAGGCGGAGAAAAACTGTTTTTT. The complete variable domain, with remaining parts taken from reference TRBV9 and TRBJ1-4, reads DSGVTQTPKHLITATGQRVTLRCSPRSGDLSVYWYQQSLDQGLQFLIQYYNGEERAKGNILERFSAQQFPDLHSELNLSSLELGDSALYFCASSEGVGGGEKLFFGSGTQLSVL.

This chain connects TRBV5-1 to TRBJ2-2; TRBD1 matches at 7 bases. J gave up 0 bases and V 6 bases, and 8 bases lay outside the gene matches. The CDR3 totals 16 residues. Germline loops: CDR1 SGHRS, CDR2 YFSETQ. CDR3 protein: CASTPPGQTNTGELFF. CDR3 sequence (DNA): TGCGCCAGCACCCCCCCGGGACAGACGAACACCGGGGAGCTGTTTTTT.

The table lists this clonotype with many counts. The rearrangement joins TRBV2 to TRBJ1-5; D ambiguous. The CDR3 is 14 amino acids. Germline CDR1 is SNHLY and CDR2 is FYNNEI. V was cut by 4 bases and J by 3 bases, with 10 bases left in between. The CDR3, as DNA: TGTGCCAGCAGTGGAGGGCGGTTCAATCAGCCCCAGCATTTT. It encodes CASSGGRFNQPQHF.

This clonotype has a count of ten or more. The rearrangement uses TRBV29-1 and TRBJ2-7; 10 nucleotides agree with TRBD2. With V trimmed by 4 bases and J by 1 base, 16 bases remained unmatched. This CDR3 spans 18 amino acids. CDR1 is SQVTM and CDR2 is ANQGSEA in the germline V gene. The CDR3 DNA reads as TGCAGCGTTGTACCGGGGGAACTAGCGGGAACCTGGTCCTACGAGCAGTACTTC. Its protein is CSVVPGELAGTWSYEQYF.

This clonotype was seen many times. The V call is TRBV2, the J call TRBJ2-2, with D hard to call. V was clipped by 4 bases and J by 1 base, with 4 bases between them. Germline V CDR1 and CDR2: SNHLY, FYNNEI. The CDR3 runs to 13 residues. CDR3 DNA sequence: TGTGCCAGCAGTGGGCAGAACACCGGGGAGCTGTTTTTT. Protein sequence: CASSGQNTGELFF.

For this clonotype: The junction differs from germline at one of its ends, possibly a read error. V is TRBV2 and J is TRBJ1-1; tentative D call: TRBD1 (5 bases). This CDR3 is built from 15 residues. CDR1 is SNHLY, CDR2 FYNNEI, per germline. The chain's CDR3 is CTSSIIREGYTEASF. The CDR3 bases are TGTACCAGCAGTATTATCAGGGAGGGGTACACTGAAGCTTCCTTT.

This clonotype was seen repeatedly, ten times or more. In DNA form, the CDR3 reads TGCGCCAGCCGGGGGGAAGGGAACACTGAAGCTTTCTTT. Protein: CASRGEGNTEAFF. The rearrangement links TRBV5-1 to TRBJ1-1; tentatively, D is TRBD1 (5 bases). Trimming took off 7 bases at V and 1 base at J, with 11 bases between the two ends. CDR1 and CDR2 (germline): SGHRS, YFSETQ. CDR3 length: 13 residues.

The V and J genes are TRBV28 and TRBJ2-7; D is uncertain. The CDR3 extends over 15 amino acids. V lost 2 bases to trimming and J lost 0 bases, with 11 bases between them. Germline V gene lookup returns CDR1 MDHEN and CDR2 SYDVKM. The CDR3 is CASSLVTTGSYEQYF. The CDR3 coding sequence is TGTGCCAGCAGTTTAGTGACAACCGGCTCCTACGAGCAGTACTTC.

This clonotype was detected ten times or more. CDR3 in amino acids: CASKMTSGRAYEQYF. The CDR3 DNA reads TGTGCCAGCAAAATGACTAGCGGGAGAGCCTACGAGCAGTACTTC. The chain couples TRBV27 to TRBJ2-7, with 12 bases fitting TRBD2. The CDR3 covers 15 residues. The junction had 6 bases not matched to a gene; V was cut back by 7 bases and J by 2 bases. CDR1 MNHEY and CDR2 SMNVEV come from the germline V gene (reference sequence).

This chain joins TRBV19 and TRBJ2-4; 9 bases are a match to TRBD2. In germline, CDR1 is LNHDA, CDR2 SQIVND (reference sequence). The CDR3 is 14 amino acids. V was pared by 3 bases and J by 6 bases, with 3 bases of the junction left unmatched. CDR3 DNA: TGTGCCAGTAGTATGGCTAGCGGGGTAAACATTCAGTACTTC. Translating it yields CASSMASGVNIQYF.

This clonotype appeared many times. The chain carries TRBV5-1 and TRBJ1-1; D is undetermined. The germline gives CDR1 SGHRS, CDR2 YFSETQ. The germline V and J ends were trimmed by 0 bases and 10 bases, with 13 bases remaining between them. This CDR3 region has 13 residues. This CDR3 is CASSLEGTVRAFF. The CDR3, as DNA: TGCGCCAGCAGCTTGGAGGGCACAGTTCGAGCTTTCTTT.

With respect to this clonotype: At one boundary the junction diverges from the germline segment, which might be a read error. The chain uses TRBV9 and TRBJ2-7, with D perhaps matching TRBD2 (5 bases). Germline V gene lookup returns CDR1 SGDLS and CDR2 YYNGEE. This CDR3 has 15 residues. In nucleotides, the CDR3 is TGTGCCAGCAGCGTAGGGGAGAGACCTGAGTACGAGCGGTACTTC. This gives the protein CASSVGERPEYERYF.

In the case of this clonotype: A much larger clone is a single base away; this may be a read error. V and J are TRBV7-3 and TRBJ1-6; no clear D gene. The CDR3 covers 17 residues. Looked up from germline, CDR1 is SGHTA and CDR2 is FQGTGA. CDR3 nucleotides: TGTGCCAGCAGCCTAGCGGGCCCGGGGTCCTATAGTTCACCCCTCCACTTT. Encoded protein: CASSLAGPGSYSSPLHF.

The rearrangement uses TRBV10-3 and TRBJ1-6; unclear D gene. Germline lookup yields CDR1 ENHRY and CDR2 SYGVKD. The CDR3 covers 14 residues. Trimming shortened V by 6 bases and J by 5 bases, and 11 bases separated the two germline ends. The CDR3 is CAIRGWGDNSPLHF. CDR3 DNA: TGTGCCATCAGGGGCTGGGGAGATAATTCACCCCTCCACTTT.

About this clonotype itself: The junction shows a germline mismatch at one end, possibly a read error. The chain is built from TRBV20-1 and TRBJ2-2, with TRBD2 identical over 7 bases. CDR3 length equals 15 residues. CDR1 DFQATT and CDR2 SNEGSKA come from the germline V gene (reference sequence). The CDR3 nucleotides read TGCAGTGCTGGAAGGAGCGGGGTGGGATTCGGGGAGCCGTTTTTT. Encoded protein: CSAGRSGVGFGEPFF.

The rearrangement uses TRBV20-1 and TRBJ1-3; 7 bases agree with TRBD1. The germline V gene encodes CDR1 DFQATT and CDR2 SNEGSKA (reference sequence). V shed 5 bases, J shed 2 bases, and the junction held 6 bases outside the gene matches. This CDR3 contains 14 residues. The CDR3 sequence: CSAPDRRTGNTIYF. The DNA of the CDR3 is TGCAGTGCTCCGGACAGGCGGACTGGAAACACCATATATTTT.

This clonotype was counted ten times or more. The J gene is TRBJ2-5, the V gene TRBV5-5; D is perhaps TRBD1 (6 bases). Trimming left V 0 bases short and J 3 bases short, with 12 bases between. In germline, CDR1 is SGHKS, CDR2 YYEKEE (reference sequence). The CDR3 extends over 15 amino acids. The CDR3 DNA is TGTGCCAGCAGCTTGGGGCTACAGGGAAAAGAGACCCAGTACTTC. This encodes CASSLGLQGKETQYF. Combining the CDR3 with reference TRBV5-5 and TRBJ2-5 gives the whole variable domain DAGVTQSPTHLIKTRGQQVTLRCSPISGHKSVSWYQQVLGQGPQFIFQYYEKEERGRGNFPDRFSARQFPNYSSELNVNALLLGDSALYLCASSLGLQGKETQYFGPGTRLLVL.

This clonotype was detected many times. The chain links TRBV6-1 to TRBJ2-3; a possible D gene is TRBD1 (5 bases). The CDR3 has 14 amino acids. The germline V gene encodes CDR1 MNHNS and CDR2 SASEGT. V lost 6 bases, J lost 3 bases, and 13 bases lay in between. CDR3 DNA sequence: TGTGCCAGCAGCAGGGCCACGAAGACAGATACGCAGTATTTT. It specifies CASSRATKTDTQYF.

Many counts were recorded for this clonotype. CDR3 protein: CASSLRSGVSGYTF. CDR3 bases: TGTGCCAGCAGTTTACGCTCGGGGGTCAGTGGCTACACCTTC. The chain is built from TRBV28 and TRBJ1-2; possible D gene TRBD1, 5 bases. V lost 2 bases and J 7 bases, leaving 14 bases between the germline ends. The CDR3 is 14 residues long. CDR1 is MDHEN and CDR2 is SYDVKM in the germline V gene.

Ten or more counts support this clonotype. The chain couples TRBV7-9 to TRBJ2-5; D not resolved. The CDR3 has 11 residues. The germline V gene encodes CDR1 SEHNR and CDR2 FQNEAQ (reference sequence). Trimming left V 7 bases short and J 3 bases short, with 6 bases between. CDR3 loop: CASTHKETQYF. In nucleotides, the CDR3 is TGTGCCAGCACCCATAAAGAGACCCAGTACTTC.

This clonotype was counted ten times or more. In DNA, the CDR3 is TGTGCCAGCAGTAGGACTCGGACGGGGTACACCTTC. It yields the protein CASSRTRTGYTF. The rearrangement joins TRBV28 to TRBJ1-2, with D uncertain. CDR1 MDHEN and CDR2 SYDVKM come from the germline V gene. This CDR3 comprises 12 residues. V lost 5 bases and J lost 11, with 15 bases in between.

This clonotype occurred once. The rearrangement uses TRBV9 and TRBJ1-2, with D hard to call. V was pared by 4 bases and J by 8 bases, with 12 bases between. CDR3 length equals 12 residues. Germline V lookup: CDR1 SGDLS, CDR2 YYNGEE. The CDR3 region is CASSRPGYGYTF. DNA for the CDR3: TGTGCCAGCAGCAGACCGGGGTACGGCTACACCTTC.

The chain carries TRBV2 and TRBJ2-7; 11 bases map to TRBD2. This CDR3 comprises 12 residues. The germline gives CDR1 SNHLY, CDR2 FYNNEI. V was pared by 8 bases and J by 10 bases, with 7 bases of the junction left unmatched. The CDR3 DNA reads TGTGCCAGCTCCGGGGGACTAGCGGAACAGTACTTC. Protein product: CASSGGLAEQYF.

This clonotype was seen repeatedly, ten times or more. The chain's CDR3 is CASSLALGEQPYEQYF. CDR3 in DNA: TGTGCCAGCAGTTTAGCCTTAGGGGAGCAACCCTACGAGCAGTACTTC. This chain links TRBV28 with TRBJ2-7; D possibly matches TRBD1 or TRBD2 (5 bases each). The germline gives CDR1 MDHEN, CDR2 SYDVKM. This CDR3 has 16 residues. V lost 2 bases and J 2 bases, leaving 16 bases between the germline ends.

This clonotype was found many times. CDR3 nucleotide sequence: TGTGCCAGCAGTGAAGCGTCAGCCTACACCGGGGAGCTGTTTTTT. This sequence encodes CASSEASAYTGELFF. The J gene is TRBJ2-2, the V gene TRBV2, with unresolved D. The V end lost 0 bases, the J end lost 3 bases, and 8 bases lay between the germline ends. CDR1 and CDR2 (germline): SNHLY, FYNNEI. CDR3 size: 15 residues.